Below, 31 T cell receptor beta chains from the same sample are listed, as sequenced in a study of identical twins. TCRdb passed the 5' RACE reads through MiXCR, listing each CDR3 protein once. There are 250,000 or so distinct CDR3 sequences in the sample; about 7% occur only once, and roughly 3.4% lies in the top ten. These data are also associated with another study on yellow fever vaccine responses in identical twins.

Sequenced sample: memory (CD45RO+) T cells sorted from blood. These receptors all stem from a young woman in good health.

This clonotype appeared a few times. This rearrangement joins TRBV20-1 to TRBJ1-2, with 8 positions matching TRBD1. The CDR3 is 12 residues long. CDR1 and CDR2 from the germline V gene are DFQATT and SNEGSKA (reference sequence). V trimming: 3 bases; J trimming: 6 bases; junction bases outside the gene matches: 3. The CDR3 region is CSARGQDDGYTF. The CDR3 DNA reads TGCAGTGCTAGGGGACAGGACGATGGCTACACCTTC.

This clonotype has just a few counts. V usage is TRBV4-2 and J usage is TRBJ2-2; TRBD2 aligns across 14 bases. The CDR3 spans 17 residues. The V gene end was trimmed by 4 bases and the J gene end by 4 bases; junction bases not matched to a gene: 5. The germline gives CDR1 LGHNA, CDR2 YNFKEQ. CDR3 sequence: CASSRLAGGIGTGELFF. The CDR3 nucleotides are TGTGCCAGCAGCCGACTAGCGGGAGGGATAGGCACCGGGGAGCTGTTTTTT.

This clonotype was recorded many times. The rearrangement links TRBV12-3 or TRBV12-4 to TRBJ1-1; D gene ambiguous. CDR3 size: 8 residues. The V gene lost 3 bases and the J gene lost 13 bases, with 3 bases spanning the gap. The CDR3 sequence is CASSLSFF. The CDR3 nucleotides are TGTGCCAGCAGTTTGAGTTTCTTT.

The CDR3 coding sequence is TGTGCCAGCAGTGAACGGGACTTCAATGAGCAGTTCTTC. Translated: CASSERDFNEQFF. V and J are TRBV6-4 and TRBJ2-1, with D possibly being TRBD2 (6 bases). The CDR3 spans 13 residues. Germline lookup yields CDR1 MRHNA and CDR2 SNTAGT. The V gene lost 3 bases and the J gene lost 6 bases, with 9 bases spanning the gap.

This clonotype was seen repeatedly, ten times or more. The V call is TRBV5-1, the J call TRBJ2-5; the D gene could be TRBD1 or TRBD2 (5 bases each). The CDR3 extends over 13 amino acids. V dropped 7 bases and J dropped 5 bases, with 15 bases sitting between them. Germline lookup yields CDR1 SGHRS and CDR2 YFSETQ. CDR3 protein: CASDGGGSETQYF. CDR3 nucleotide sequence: TGCGCCAGCGACGGTGGGGGATCGGAGACCCAGTACTTC.

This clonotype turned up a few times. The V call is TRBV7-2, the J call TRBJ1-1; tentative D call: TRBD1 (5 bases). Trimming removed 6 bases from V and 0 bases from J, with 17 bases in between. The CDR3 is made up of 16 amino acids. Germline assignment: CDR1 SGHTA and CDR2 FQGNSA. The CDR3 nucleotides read TGTGCCAGCAGTGGGTGGGCAGGGCGTATGAACACTGAAGCTTTCTTT. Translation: CASSGWAGRMNTEAFF.

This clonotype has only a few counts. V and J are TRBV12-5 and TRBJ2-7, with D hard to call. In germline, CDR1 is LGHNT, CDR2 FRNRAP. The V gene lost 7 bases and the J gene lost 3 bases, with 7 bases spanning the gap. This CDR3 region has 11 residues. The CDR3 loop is CASARSYEQYF. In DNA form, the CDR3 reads TGTGCTAGTGCACGGAGCTACGAGCAGTACTTC.

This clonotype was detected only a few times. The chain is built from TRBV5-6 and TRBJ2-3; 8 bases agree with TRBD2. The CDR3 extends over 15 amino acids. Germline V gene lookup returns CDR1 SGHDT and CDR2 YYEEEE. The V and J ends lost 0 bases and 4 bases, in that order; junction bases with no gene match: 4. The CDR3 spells CASSLGSGAADTQYF. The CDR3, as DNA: TGTGCCAGCAGCTTGGGTAGCGGGGCGGCAGATACGCAGTATTTT.

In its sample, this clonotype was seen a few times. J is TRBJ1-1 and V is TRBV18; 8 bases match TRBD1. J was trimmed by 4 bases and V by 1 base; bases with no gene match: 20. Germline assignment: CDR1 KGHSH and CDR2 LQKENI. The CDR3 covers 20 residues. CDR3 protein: CASSPLRLSFLGQGSTEAFF. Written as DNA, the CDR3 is TGTGCCAGCTCACCACTAAGGTTAAGCTTCCTCGGACAGGGTTCCACTGAAGCTTTCTTT.

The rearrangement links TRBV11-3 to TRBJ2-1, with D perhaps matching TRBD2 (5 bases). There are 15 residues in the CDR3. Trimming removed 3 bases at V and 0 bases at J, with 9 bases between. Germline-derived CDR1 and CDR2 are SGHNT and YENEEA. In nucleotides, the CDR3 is TGTGCCAGCAGCTTCGGCGGGTACTCCTACAATGAGCAGTTCTTC. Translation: CASSFGGYSYNEQFF.

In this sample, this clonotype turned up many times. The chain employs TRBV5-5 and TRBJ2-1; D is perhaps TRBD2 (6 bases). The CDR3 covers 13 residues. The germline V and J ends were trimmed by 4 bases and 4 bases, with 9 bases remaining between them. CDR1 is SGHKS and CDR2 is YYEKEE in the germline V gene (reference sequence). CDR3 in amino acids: CASSPGVYNEQFF. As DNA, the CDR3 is TGTGCCAGCAGCCCGGGAGTATACAATGAGCAGTTCTTC.

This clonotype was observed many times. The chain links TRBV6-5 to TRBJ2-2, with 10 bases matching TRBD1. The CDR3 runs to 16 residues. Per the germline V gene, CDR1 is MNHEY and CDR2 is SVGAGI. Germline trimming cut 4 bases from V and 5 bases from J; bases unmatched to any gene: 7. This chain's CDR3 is CASSFRQGAGTGELFF. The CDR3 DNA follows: TGTGCCAGCAGTTTCAGACAGGGGGCCGGGACCGGGGAGCTGTTTTTT.

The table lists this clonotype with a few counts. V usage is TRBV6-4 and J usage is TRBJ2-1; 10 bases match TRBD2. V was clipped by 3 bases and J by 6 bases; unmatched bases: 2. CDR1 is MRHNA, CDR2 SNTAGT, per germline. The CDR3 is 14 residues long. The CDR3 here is CASSEAGGPNEQFF. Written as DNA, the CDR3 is TGTGCCAGCAGTGAAGCGGGAGGGCCCAATGAGCAGTTCTTC.

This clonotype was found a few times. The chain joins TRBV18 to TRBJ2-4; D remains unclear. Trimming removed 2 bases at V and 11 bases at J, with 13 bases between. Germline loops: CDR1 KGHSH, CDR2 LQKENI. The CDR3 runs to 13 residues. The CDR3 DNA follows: TGTGCCAGCTCACCAGAAGACGGGTTGGTTCAGTACTTC. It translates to CASSPEDGLVQYF. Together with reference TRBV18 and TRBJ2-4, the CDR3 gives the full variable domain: NAGVMQNPRHLVRRRGQEARLRCSPMKGHSHVYWYRQLPEEGLKFMVYLQKENIIDESGMPKERFSAEFPKEGPSILRIQQVVRGDSAAYFCASSPEDGLVQYFGAGTRLSVL.

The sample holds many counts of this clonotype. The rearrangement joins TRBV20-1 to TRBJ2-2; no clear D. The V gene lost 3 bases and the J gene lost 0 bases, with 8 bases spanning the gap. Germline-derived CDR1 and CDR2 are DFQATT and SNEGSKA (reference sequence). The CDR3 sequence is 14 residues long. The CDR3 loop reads CSASRQANTGELFF. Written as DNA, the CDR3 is TGCAGTGCTAGCCGCCAGGCGAACACCGGGGAGCTGTTTTTT.

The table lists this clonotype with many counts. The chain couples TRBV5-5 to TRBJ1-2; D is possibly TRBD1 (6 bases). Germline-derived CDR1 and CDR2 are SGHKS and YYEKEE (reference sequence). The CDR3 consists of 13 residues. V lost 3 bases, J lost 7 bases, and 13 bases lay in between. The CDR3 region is CASSSYTGPGYTF. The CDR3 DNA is TGTGCCAGCAGCTCCTATACAGGGCCTGGCTACACCTTC.

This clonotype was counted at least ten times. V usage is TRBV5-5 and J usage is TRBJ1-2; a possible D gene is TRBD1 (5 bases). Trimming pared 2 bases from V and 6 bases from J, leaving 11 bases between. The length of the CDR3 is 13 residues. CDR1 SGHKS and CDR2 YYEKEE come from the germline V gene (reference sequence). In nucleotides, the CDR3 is TGTGCCAGCAGCTTTCAGGGAGTGCATGGCTACACCTTC. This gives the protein CASSFQGVHGYTF.

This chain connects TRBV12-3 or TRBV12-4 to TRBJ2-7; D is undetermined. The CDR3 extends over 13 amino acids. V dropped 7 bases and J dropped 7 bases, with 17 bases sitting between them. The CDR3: CASNGPSRGEQYF. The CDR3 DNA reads TGTGCCAGCAACGGACCGAGCCGTGGGGAGCAGTACTTC.

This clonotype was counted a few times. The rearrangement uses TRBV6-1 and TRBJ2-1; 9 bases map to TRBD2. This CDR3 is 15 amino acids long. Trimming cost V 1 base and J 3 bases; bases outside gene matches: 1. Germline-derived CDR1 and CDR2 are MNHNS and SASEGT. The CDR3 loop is CASSEELAGYNEQFF. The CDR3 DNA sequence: TGTGCCAGCAGTGAAGAACTAGCGGGCTACAATGAGCAGTTCTTC.

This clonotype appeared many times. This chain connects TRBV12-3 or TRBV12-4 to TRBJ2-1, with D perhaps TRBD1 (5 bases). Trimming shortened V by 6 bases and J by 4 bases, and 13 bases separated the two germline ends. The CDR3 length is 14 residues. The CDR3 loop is CASRPRGPYNEQFF. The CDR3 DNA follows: TGTGCCAGCAGACCTAGGGGTCCTTACAATGAGCAGTTCTTC.

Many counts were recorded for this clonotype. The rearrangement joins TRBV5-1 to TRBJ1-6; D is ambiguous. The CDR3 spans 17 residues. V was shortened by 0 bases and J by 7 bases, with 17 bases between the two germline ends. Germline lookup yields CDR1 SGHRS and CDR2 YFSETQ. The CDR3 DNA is TGCGCCAGCAGCTTGGATGGGTCTGGACGGACCAATTCACCCCTCCACTTT. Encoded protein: CASSLDGSGRTNSPLHF. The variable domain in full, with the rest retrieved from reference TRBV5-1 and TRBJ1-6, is KAGVTQTPRYLIKTRGQQVTLSCSPISGHRSVSWYQQTPGQGLQFLFEYFSETQRNKGNFPGRFSGRQFSNSRSEMNVSTLELGDSALYLCASSLDGSGRTNSPLHFGNGTRLTVT.

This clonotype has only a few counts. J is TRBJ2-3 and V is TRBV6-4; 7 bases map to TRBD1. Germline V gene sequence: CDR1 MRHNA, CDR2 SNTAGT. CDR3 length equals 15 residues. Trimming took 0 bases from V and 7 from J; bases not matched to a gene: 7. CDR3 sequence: CASSDSGGQRNTQYF. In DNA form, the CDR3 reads TGTGCCAGCAGTGACTCAGGGGGACAGAGGAATACGCAGTATTTT.

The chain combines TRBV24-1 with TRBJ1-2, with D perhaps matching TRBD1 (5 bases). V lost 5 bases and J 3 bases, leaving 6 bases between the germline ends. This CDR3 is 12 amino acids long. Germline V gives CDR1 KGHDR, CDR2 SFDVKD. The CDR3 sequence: CATSGGDYGYTF. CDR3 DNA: TGTGCCACCAGTGGAGGGGACTATGGCTACACCTTC.

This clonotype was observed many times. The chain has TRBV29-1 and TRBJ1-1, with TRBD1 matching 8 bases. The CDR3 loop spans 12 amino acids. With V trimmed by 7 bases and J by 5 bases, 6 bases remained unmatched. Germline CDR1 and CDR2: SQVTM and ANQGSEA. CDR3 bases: TGCAGCGGTGGACAGGGTGGGACTGAAGCTTTCTTT. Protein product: CSGGQGGTEAFF.

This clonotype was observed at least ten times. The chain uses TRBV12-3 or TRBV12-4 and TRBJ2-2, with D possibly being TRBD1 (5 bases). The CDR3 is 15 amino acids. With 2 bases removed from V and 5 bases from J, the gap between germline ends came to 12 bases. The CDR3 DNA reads TGTGCCAGCAGTTTATACCCCCAGGGAACCGGGGAGCTGTTTTTT. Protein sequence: CASSLYPQGTGELFF.

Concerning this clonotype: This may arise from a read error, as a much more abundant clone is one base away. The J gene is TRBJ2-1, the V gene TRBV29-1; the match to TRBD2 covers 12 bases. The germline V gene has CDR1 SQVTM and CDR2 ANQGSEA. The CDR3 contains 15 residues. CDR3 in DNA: TGCAGCGTTCCACCCCCGGCTAGCGGGAGGGGTGAGCTGTTCTTC. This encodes CSVPPPASGRGELFF.

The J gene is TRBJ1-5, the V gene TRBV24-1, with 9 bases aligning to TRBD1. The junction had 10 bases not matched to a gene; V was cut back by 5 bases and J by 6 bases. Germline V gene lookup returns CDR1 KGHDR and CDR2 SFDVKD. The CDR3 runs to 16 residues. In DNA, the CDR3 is TGTGCCACCAGTGCCCTGGGACAGGGACCCCCTCAGCCCCAGCATTTT. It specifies CATSALGQGPPQPQHF.

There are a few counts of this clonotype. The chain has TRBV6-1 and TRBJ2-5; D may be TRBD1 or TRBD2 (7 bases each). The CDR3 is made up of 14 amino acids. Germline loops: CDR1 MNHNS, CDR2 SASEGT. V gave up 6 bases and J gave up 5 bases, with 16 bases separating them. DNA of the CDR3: TGTGCCAGCAGCTCAGGGGGGGGTCGGGAGACCCAGTACTTC. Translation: CASSSGGGRETQYF.

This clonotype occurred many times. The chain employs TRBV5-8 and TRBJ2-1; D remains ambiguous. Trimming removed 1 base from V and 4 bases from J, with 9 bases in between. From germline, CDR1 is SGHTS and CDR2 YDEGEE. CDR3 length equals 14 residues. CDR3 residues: CASSLLGSYNEQFF. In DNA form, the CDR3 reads TGTGCCAGCAGCTTGTTGGGAAGTTACAATGAGCAGTTCTTC. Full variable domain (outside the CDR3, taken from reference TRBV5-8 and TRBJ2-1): EAGVTQSPTHLIKTRGQQATLRCSPISGHTSVYWYQQALGLGLQFLLWYDEGEERNRGNFPPRFSGRQFPNYSSELNVNALELEDSALYLCASSLLGSYNEQFFGPGTRLTVL.

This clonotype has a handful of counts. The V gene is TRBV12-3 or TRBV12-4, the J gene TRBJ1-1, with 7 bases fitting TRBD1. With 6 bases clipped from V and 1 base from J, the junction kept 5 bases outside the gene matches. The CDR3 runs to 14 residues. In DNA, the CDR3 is TGTGCCAGCAGGCCAGGGGGAGGGAACACTGAAGCTTTCTTT. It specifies CASRPGGGNTEAFF.

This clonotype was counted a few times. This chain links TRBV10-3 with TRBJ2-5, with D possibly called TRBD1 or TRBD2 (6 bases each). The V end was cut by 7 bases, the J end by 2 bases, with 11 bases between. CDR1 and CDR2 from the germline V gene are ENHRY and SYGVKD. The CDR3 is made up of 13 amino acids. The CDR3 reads CAIKGGRQETQYF. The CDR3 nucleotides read TGTGCCATCAAGGGGGGTCGGCAAGAGACCCAGTACTTC.